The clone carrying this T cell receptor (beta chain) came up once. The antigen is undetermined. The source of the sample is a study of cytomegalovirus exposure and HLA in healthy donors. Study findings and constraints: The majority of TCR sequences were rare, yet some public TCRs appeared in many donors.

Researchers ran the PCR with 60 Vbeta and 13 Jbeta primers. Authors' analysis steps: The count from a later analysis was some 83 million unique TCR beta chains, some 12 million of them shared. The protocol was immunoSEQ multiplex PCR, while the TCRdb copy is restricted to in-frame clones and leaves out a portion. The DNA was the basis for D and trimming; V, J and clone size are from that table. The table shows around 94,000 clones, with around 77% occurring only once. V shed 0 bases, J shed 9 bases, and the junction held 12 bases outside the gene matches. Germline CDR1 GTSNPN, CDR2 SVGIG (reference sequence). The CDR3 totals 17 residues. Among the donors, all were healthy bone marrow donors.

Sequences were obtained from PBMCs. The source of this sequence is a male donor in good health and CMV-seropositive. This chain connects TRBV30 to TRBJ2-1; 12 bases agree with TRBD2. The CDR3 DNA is TGTGCCTGGAGTGTAGAGGGCGGACTAGCGGGAACAGGTGAGCAGTTCTTC. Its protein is CAWSVEGGLAGTGEQFF.